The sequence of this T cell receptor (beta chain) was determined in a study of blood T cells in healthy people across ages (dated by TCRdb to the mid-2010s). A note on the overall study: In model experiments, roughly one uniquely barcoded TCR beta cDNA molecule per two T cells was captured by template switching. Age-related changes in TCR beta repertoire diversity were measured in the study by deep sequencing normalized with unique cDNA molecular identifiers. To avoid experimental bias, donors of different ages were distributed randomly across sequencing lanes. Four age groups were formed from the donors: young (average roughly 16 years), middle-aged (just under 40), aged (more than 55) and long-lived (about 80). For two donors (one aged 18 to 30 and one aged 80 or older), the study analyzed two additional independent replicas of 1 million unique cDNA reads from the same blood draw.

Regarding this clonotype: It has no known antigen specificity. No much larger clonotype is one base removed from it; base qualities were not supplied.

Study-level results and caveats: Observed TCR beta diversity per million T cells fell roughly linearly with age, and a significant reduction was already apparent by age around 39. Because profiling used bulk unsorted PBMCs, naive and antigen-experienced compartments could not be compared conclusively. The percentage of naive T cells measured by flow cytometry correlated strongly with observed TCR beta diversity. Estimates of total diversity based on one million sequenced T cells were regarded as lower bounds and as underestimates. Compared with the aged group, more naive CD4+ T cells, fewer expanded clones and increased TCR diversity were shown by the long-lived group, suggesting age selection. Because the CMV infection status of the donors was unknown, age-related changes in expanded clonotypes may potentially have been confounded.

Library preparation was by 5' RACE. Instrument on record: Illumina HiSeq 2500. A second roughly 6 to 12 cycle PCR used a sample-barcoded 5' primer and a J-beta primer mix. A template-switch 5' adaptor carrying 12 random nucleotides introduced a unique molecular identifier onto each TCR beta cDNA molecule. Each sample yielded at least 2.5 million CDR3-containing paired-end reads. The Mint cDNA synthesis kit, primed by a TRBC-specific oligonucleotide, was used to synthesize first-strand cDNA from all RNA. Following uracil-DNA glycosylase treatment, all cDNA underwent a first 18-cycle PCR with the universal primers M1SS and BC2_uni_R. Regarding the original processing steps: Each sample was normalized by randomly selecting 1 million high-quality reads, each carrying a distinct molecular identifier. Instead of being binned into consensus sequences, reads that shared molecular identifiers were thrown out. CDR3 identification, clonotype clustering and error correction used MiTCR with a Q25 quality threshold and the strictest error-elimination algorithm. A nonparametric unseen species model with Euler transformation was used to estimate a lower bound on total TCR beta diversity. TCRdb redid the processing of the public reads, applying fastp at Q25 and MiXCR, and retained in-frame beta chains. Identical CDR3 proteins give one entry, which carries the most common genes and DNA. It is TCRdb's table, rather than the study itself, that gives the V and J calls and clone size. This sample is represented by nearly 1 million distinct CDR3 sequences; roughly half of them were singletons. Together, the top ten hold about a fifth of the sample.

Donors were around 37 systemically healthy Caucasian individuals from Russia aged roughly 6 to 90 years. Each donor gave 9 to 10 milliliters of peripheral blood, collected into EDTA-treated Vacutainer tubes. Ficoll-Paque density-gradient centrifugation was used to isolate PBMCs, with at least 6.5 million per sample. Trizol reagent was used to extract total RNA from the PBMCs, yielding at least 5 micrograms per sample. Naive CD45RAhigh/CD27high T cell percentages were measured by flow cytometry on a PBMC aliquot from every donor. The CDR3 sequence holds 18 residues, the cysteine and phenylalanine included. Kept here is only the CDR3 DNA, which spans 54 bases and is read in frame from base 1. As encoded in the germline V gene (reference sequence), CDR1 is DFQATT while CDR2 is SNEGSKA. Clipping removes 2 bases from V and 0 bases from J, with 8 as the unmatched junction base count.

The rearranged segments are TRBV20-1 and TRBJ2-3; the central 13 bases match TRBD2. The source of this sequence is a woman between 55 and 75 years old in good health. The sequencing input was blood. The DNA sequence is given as TGCAGTGCTAGAACCGGGACTAGCGGGGCAAAGAGCACAGATACGCAGTATTTT. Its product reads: CSARTGTSGAKSTDTQYF.